Each of the 14 T cell receptor beta chains below was sequenced from the same sample in a study of PD-1 blockade in classical Hodgkin lymphoma (dated by TCRdb to the early 2020s). The sample's time point label, in plain terms: cycle 1 day 1 (C1D1), immediately before nivolumab initiation. Relapse after autologous stem cell transplantation had occurred in all trial patients, and cohorts A, B and C were distinguished by prior brentuximab vedotin exposure. The library relied on the immunoSEQ multiplex PCR assay. TCRdb stores this immuneACCESS table with in-frame sequences only. Part of the clones is absent; in the studies checked, under half of the shortfall reflects unresolved V genes, and no reason is known for the rest. The sample yields tens of thousands of clones; 90% were counted once. Of the sample, approximately 9.7% is held by the ten largest clones. The input for sequencing was peripheral blood mononuclear cells (PBMCs), taken at baseline. These TCRs come from a human donor with classical Hodgkin lymphoma.

The J gene is TRBJ2-7, the V gene TRBV27; D gene ambiguous. Looked up from germline, CDR1 is MNHEY and CDR2 is SMNVEV (reference sequence). This CDR3 has 15 amino acids. The V gene lost 2 bases and the J gene lost 3 bases, with 14 bases spanning the gap. The CDR3 region is CASSLLAFPSYEQYF. The CDR3, as DNA: TGTGCCAGCAGTTTACTGGCATTTCCGAGCTACGAGCAGTACTTC.

This chain links TRBV9 with TRBJ1-5; TRBD1 is a possible D gene (5 bases). Germline V gene lookup returns CDR1 SGDLS and CDR2 YYNGEE. V lost 3 bases, J lost 5 bases, and 15 bases lay in between. This CDR3 region has 15 residues. This chain's CDR3 is CASSASGGGDQPQHF. CDR3 sequence (DNA): TGTGCCAGCAGCGCCTCGGGGGGGGGTGATCAGCCCCAGCATTTT.

This chain links TRBV14 with TRBJ2-1; D unclear. The CDR3 loop spans 17 amino acids. Germline CDR1 is SGHDN and CDR2 is FVKESK. With 1 base removed from V and 1 base from J, the gap between germline ends came to 14 bases. The chain's CDR3 is CASSQVMGLRSYNEQFF. The CDR3 nucleotides read TGTGCCAGCAGCCAAGTGATGGGCCTCAGGTCCTACAATGAGCAGTTCTTC.

The chain has TRBV6-1 and TRBJ2-2; D might be TRBD2 (5 bases). In germline, CDR1 is MNHNS, CDR2 SASEGT. Trimming cost V 3 bases and J 7 bases, with 9 bases left between them. The CDR3 is 13 residues long. Written as DNA, the CDR3 is TGTGCCAGCAGTGAGTGGGAGTACGGGGAGCTGTTTTTT. Translated, it gives CASSEWEYGELFF.

The CDR3, as DNA: TGTGCCAGCAGCCAAGGTCCAGGGACTTACGAGCAGTACTTC. Translated: CASSQGPGTYEQYF. J is TRBJ2-7 and V is TRBV4-2; maybe TRBD2 (6 bases). This CDR3 is built from 14 residues. Germline CDR1 is LGHNA and CDR2 is YNFKEQ. Trimming removed 1 base at V and 4 bases at J, with 11 bases between.

The chain is built from TRBV18 and TRBJ2-1; D gene ambiguous. The CDR3 runs to 12 residues. Trimming took 6 bases from V and 12 from J, leaving 15 bases between them. Per germline, CDR1 KGHSH and CDR2 LQKENI. The CDR3 nucleotides read TGTGCCAGCTCGTCACCGTCCAAAGCGCAGTTCTTC. It is translated as CASSSPSKAQFF.

By sample share, this clone is medium-sized (0.01 to 0.1%). The chain is built from TRBV7-2 and TRBJ1-1, with D unresolved. CDR3 length equals 15 residues. Trimming pared 1 base from V and 1 base from J, leaving 10 bases between. From germline, CDR1 is SGHTA and CDR2 FQGNSA. Here the CDR3 DNA reads TGTGCCAGCAGCTTAGGAGTGACGAGGAACACTGAAGCTTTCTTT. This translates into CASSLGVTRNTEAFF.

This chain connects TRBV18 to TRBJ2-5; D call uncertain. The V gene lost 3 bases and the J gene lost 5 bases, with 10 bases spanning the gap. Germline CDR1 and CDR2: KGHSH and LQKENI. This CDR3 region has 13 residues. The DNA for the CDR3 is TGTGCCAGCTCACCTACGCTTCGGGAGACCCAGTACTTC. Amino acids: CASSPTLRETQYF.

The V call is TRBV28, the J call TRBJ1-2, with D tentatively TRBD1 (6 bases). Germline V CDR1 and CDR2: MDHEN, SYDVKM. Between the trimmed V and J ends, which lost 7 bases and 8 bases, there was a span of 20 bases. The CDR3 spans 14 residues. CDR3 in DNA: TGTGCCAGCACCCGAGGGGGGGACGTGAGGGGCTACACCTTC. Amino acids: CASTRGGDVRGYTF.

This clone was detected a few times. The V call is TRBV5-4, the J call TRBJ2-3; TRBD1 matches at 8 bases. V was clipped by 4 bases and J by 5 bases; unmatched bases: 9. Germline V gives CDR1 SGHNT, CDR2 YYREEE (reference sequence). The CDR3 is 15 amino acids. The CDR3, as DNA: TGTGCCAGCAGCAACCCCGGACAGGGCCTAGATACGCAGTATTTT. Translated, it gives CASSNPGQGLDTQYF.

The chain is built from TRBV18 and TRBJ2-7; unclear D gene. Germline values: CDR1 KGHSH, CDR2 LQKENI. The CDR3 consists of 12 residues. V lost 5 bases, J lost 3 bases, and 8 bases lay in between. CDR3: CASSRHGYEQYF. The CDR3 nucleotides are TGTGCCAGCTCAAGACACGGCTACGAGCAGTACTTC.

The CDR3 sequence: CASILRMGTGVQETQYF. The CDR3, as DNA: TGTGCCAGCATCCTTAGGATGGGGACAGGGGTTCAAGAGACCCAGTACTTC. The chain carries TRBV5-6 and TRBJ2-5; 10 positions agree with TRBD1. This CDR3 contains 17 residues. Germline CDR1 is SGHDT and CDR2 is YYEEEE. The junction had 13 bases not matched to a gene; V was cut back by 6 bases and J by 2 bases. Based on the CDR3 plus reference TRBV5-6 and TRBJ2-5, the full variable domain is DAGVTQSPTHLIKTRGQQVTLRCSPKSGHDTVSWYQQALGQGPQFIFQYYEEEERQRGNFPDRFSGHQFPNYSSELNVNALLLGDSALYLCASILRMGTGVQETQYFGPGTRLLVL.

The rearrangement links TRBV14 to TRBJ1-6; the D is unclear. This CDR3 is built from 15 residues. The germline gives CDR1 SGHDN, CDR2 FVKESK. Trimming removed 2 bases at V and 8 bases at J, with 13 bases between. The CDR3 reads CASSQLPGRDSPLHF. CDR3 in DNA: TGTGCCAGCAGCCAATTGCCCGGGCGCGATTCACCCCTCCACTTT.

In nucleotides, the CDR3 is TGTGCCAGTAGTATCCGGGACAGCTCCTACGAGCAGTACTTC. Amino acids: CASSIRDSSYEQYF. The rearrangement joins TRBV19 to TRBJ2-5, with 7 bases lining up with TRBD1. The DNA end lines up better with TRBJ2-7; the J call may be wrong. CDR3 length: 14 residues. Germline values: CDR1 LNHDA, CDR2 SQIVND (reference sequence).